A selection of T cell receptor beta chains follows, all from one sample in a study of T-cell reconstitution after alpha-beta-depleted transplantation in children. TCRdb called the PCR reads again in MiXCR, with one record for every CDR3 protein. The repertoire holds thousands of distinct CDR3 sequences, with roughly 16% as singletons. Material: PBMCs, mostly from graft donor cells, obtained 180 days after TCRalphabeta/CD19-depleted stem cell transplant. These receptors originate from a patient aged 2-15 years who had a stem cell transplant for inherited bone marrow failure, so the T cells may come from the graft donor. CDR3s include the opening cysteine and the closing phenylalanine or tryptophan. Fields, in order: D gene, J gene, V gene, clone size, CDR3 DNA, CDR3 protein. A D gene is named only where the DNA matches it firmly. Size values are once, few and many counts, or a class for expanded clones, and some rows have none.

D gene: NA
J gene: TRBJ2-5
V gene: TRBV5-2
clone size: once
CDR3 DNA: TGTGCCTCCTCCAAATTCCGCGGGAACGAAGAGACCCAGTACTTC
CDR3 protein: CASSKFRGNEETQYF

D gene: NA
J gene: TRBJ1-4
V gene: TRBV5-6
clone size: NA
CDR3 DNA: TGTGCCAGCAGCTACATAGGAGGGCAGCTTAATGAAAAACTGTTTTTT
CDR3 protein: CASSYIGGQLNEKLFF

D gene: TRBD1
J gene: TRBJ1-4
V gene: TRBV6-5
clone size: many
CDR3 DNA: TGTGCCAGCAGTTACTTGGGCGGACAGGGAAGCGAAAAACTGTTTTTT
CDR3 protein: CASSYLGGQGSEKLFF

D gene: NA
J gene: TRBJ1-2
V gene: TRBV6-2/TRBV6-3
clone size: many
CDR3 DNA: NA
CDR3 protein: CASSYPPGQFFGYGYTF

D gene: NA
J gene: TRBJ2-2
V gene: TRBV18
clone size: many
CDR3 DNA: TGTGCCAGCTCACCACTTCAAGGGGGAAACACCGGGGAGCTGTTTTTT
CDR3 protein: CASSPLQGGNTGELFF

D gene: NA
J gene: TRBJ2-7
V gene: TRBV20-1
clone size: many
CDR3 DNA: TGCAGTGCTAGAGATTATGACAGGCCCTTTTACGAGCAGTACTTC
CDR3 protein: CSARDYDRPFYEQYF

D gene: TRBD2
J gene: TRBJ2-3
V gene: TRBV4-3
clone size: many
CDR3 DNA: TGCGCCAGCAGCCTGCAGCGGGGGACAGATACGCAGTATTTT
CDR3 protein: CASSLQRGTDTQYF

D gene: NA
J gene: TRBJ2-5
V gene: TRBV20-1
clone size: many
CDR3 DNA: TGCAGTGCTAGAAAACCGCACCAGGGCCCCCTCGTATACTTC
CDR3 protein: CSARKPHQGPLVYF

D gene: NA
J gene: TRBJ1-1
V gene: TRBV6-2/TRBV6-3
clone size: medium-sized
CDR3 DNA: TGTGCCAGCAGTTACCTCCTTCGCCCGAACACTGAAGCTTTCTTT
CDR3 protein: CASSYLLRPNTEAFF

D gene: TRBD2
J gene: TRBJ2-1
V gene: TRBV18
clone size: NA
CDR3 DNA: TGTGCCAGCTCACCAAGTTTTGCGGGAGGAGGCGATGAGCAGTTCTTC
CDR3 protein: CASSPSFAGGGDEQFF

D gene: NA
J gene: TRBJ1-4
V gene: TRBV18
clone size: many
CDR3 DNA: TGTGCCAGCTCACCCAGGGGATCTAATGAAAAACTGTTTTTT
CDR3 protein: CASSPRGSNEKLFF

D gene: NA
J gene: TRBJ2-7
V gene: TRBV5-1
clone size: many
CDR3 DNA: TGCGCCAGCAGCTTAAGCCCCAGGGGTCCGAGCTCCTACGAGCAGTACTTC
CDR3 protein: CASSLSPRGPSSYEQYF

D gene: TRBD2
J gene: TRBJ2-3
V gene: TRBV12-3/TRBV12-4
clone size: many
CDR3 DNA: TGTGCCAGCAGCTCCCGACTAGCGGCTTCAGATACGCAGTATTTT
CDR3 protein: CASSSRLAASDTQYF

D gene: TRBD2
J gene: TRBJ2-7
V gene: TRBV7-2
clone size: many
CDR3 DNA: TGTGCCAGCAGCATGCGGGAGCGCTACGAGCAGTACTTC
CDR3 protein: CASSMRERYEQYF

D gene: TRBD1
J gene: TRBJ1-5
V gene: TRBV5-1
clone size: many
CDR3 DNA: TGCGCCAGCAGCTTGGTGCCGGGACAGGGGAATCAGCCCCAGCATTTT
CDR3 protein: CASSLVPGQGNQPQHF

D gene: NA
J gene: TRBJ1-5
V gene: TRBV28
clone size: many
CDR3 DNA: TGTGCCAGCAGTTTATGGTCGCGGGGGGCGAAGGTGGCCCAGCATTTT
CDR3 protein: CASSLWSRGAKVAQHF

D gene: NA
J gene: TRBJ2-5
V gene: TRBV20-1
clone size: many
CDR3 DNA: TGCAGTGCTAGAGTAGGAGGGGAGACCCAGTACTTC
CDR3 protein: CSARVGGETQYF

D gene: NA
J gene: TRBJ2-1
V gene: TRBV6-5
clone size: many
CDR3 DNA: TGTGCCAGCAGTTCGGGGTCGGGCGGTCCTTACAATGAGCAGTTCTTC
CDR3 protein: CASSSGSGGPYNEQFF

D gene: TRBD1
J gene: TRBJ2-1
V gene: TRBV2
clone size: many
CDR3 DNA: TGTGCCAGCAGTGGACTCCGGACAGGGGCTTTCTACAATGAGCAGTTCTTC
CDR3 protein: CASSGLRTGAFYNEQFF

D gene: NA
J gene: TRBJ1-1
V gene: TRBV5-1
clone size: many
CDR3 DNA: TGCGCCAGCAGCTTGGCCCCGGGGAACACTGAAGCTTTCTTT
CDR3 protein: CASSLAPGNTEAFF

D gene: NA
J gene: TRBJ1-1
V gene: TRBV20-1
clone size: many
CDR3 DNA: TGCAGTGCTAGAGACGTTCGGTGGACTGAAGCTTTCTTT
CDR3 protein: CSARDVRWTEAFF

D gene: NA
J gene: TRBJ2-3
V gene: TRBV18
clone size: many
CDR3 DNA: TGTGCCAGCTCACCACCGTCCGCGGGCACAGATACGCAGTATTTT
CDR3 protein: CASSPPSAGTDTQYF

D gene: NA
J gene: TRBJ2-5
V gene: TRBV4-1
clone size: large
CDR3 DNA: TGCGCCAGCAGCCCCTTTGGCTGGCAAGAGACCCAGTACTTC
CDR3 protein: CASSPFGWQETQYF

D gene: NA
J gene: TRBJ2-7
V gene: TRBV27
clone size: many
CDR3 DNA: TGTGCCAGCAGTTGGGGAAAGAGCTACGAGCAGTACTTC
CDR3 protein: CASSWGKSYEQYF

D gene: TRBD2
J gene: TRBJ2-2
V gene: TRBV5-1
clone size: many
CDR3 DNA: TGCGCCAGCAGCTTGGCCGGGAGGACCGAGAACACCGGGGAGCTGTTTTTT
CDR3 protein: CASSLAGRTENTGELFF

D gene: TRBD1
J gene: TRBJ2-1
V gene: TRBV6-4
clone size: many
CDR3 DNA: TGTGCCAGCAGTGACCGGTGGGGACAGGTGCCTTCCTCCTACAATGAGCAGTTCTTC
CDR3 protein: CASSDRWGQVPSSYNEQFF

D gene: NA
J gene: TRBJ2-7
V gene: TRBV7-8
clone size: many
CDR3 DNA: TGTGCCAGCAGCTCACCAGGCTGGGAGCAGTACTTC
CDR3 protein: CASSSPGWEQYF

D gene: TRBD2
J gene: TRBJ2-5
V gene: TRBV20-1
clone size: many
CDR3 DNA: TGCAGTGCCTTATCCGGACTAGCGGGAGTGGGGGAGACCCAGTACTTC
CDR3 protein: CSALSGLAGVGETQYF

D gene: TRBD1
J gene: TRBJ2-1
V gene: TRBV5-1
clone size: many
CDR3 DNA: TGCGCCAGCAGCTTACGCAGGGGGATCTCCTACAATGAGCAGTTCTTC
CDR3 protein: CASSLRRGISYNEQFF

D gene: NA
J gene: TRBJ2-5
V gene: TRBV5-1
clone size: many
CDR3 DNA: TGCGCCAGCAGCCCACCCGCGGGGGAGACCCAGTACTTC
CDR3 protein: CASSPPAGETQYF

D gene: TRBD2
J gene: TRBJ2-1
V gene: TRBV5-1
clone size: many
CDR3 DNA: TGCGCCAGCAGCAAAGGACTAGCGGACGGCAATGAGCAGTTCTTC
CDR3 protein: CASSKGLADGNEQFF

D gene: NA
J gene: TRBJ2-1
V gene: TRBV7-2
clone size: many
CDR3 DNA: TGTGCCAGCAGCTTAGCCGGGGATCGGTTCTTC
CDR3 protein: CASSLAGDRFF

D gene: NA
J gene: TRBJ1-1
V gene: TRBV5-1
clone size: medium-sized
CDR3 DNA: TGCGCCAGCAGCCCACAGACAGTCGGGGGCACTGAAGCTTTCTTT
CDR3 protein: CASSPQTVGGTEAFF

D gene: NA
J gene: TRBJ2-2
V gene: TRBV5-1
clone size: many
CDR3 DNA: TGCGCCAGTCACCGGTCGAGAGGGGCCGGGGAGCTGTTTTTT
CDR3 protein: CASHRSRGAGELFF

D gene: NA
J gene: TRBJ2-1
V gene: TRBV10-3
clone size: many
CDR3 DNA: TGTGCCATCAGTGAGAGGGCTAGTGATTACAATGAGCAGTTCTTC
CDR3 protein: CAISERASDYNEQFF